The sequence of this T cell receptor beta chain was determined in a study of CD8 T cells in ankylosing spondylitis. Whole-study findings and limits: Matched synovial fluid from ankylosing spondylitis patients was reported to be enriched for disease-linked clones. Blood of patients with ankylosing spondylitis appeared to be characterized by a TCR beta motif of several highly homologous variants. Disease-linked clones bore a CD8+ phenotype and were relatively rare in peripheral blood.

CDR3 length equals 11 residues. Germline assignment: CDR1 GTSNPN and CDR2 SVGIG (reference sequence). Deletions cut 1 base from V and 7 bases from J, with 8 bases between. A quantitative 5'-RACE method, one with molecular barcodes, was used to make TCR beta libraries. TCRdb called the 5' RACE reads again in MiXCR, with one record for every CDR3 protein. The data hold about 480,000 distinct CDR3 sequences, with approximately 17% observed a single time. This clonotype was detected only a few times. The antigen remains undetermined. The V gene is TRBV30, the J gene TRBJ2-7; possibly TRBD2 for D (5 bases). The clonotype was recovered from a male donor with ankylosing spondylitis. Sequencing was done on a sample of blood, either unsorted or a sorted T cell fraction (not recorded which). The CDR3 region is CAWSAGDEQYF. DNA for the CDR3: TGTGCCTGGAGTGCCGGGGATGAGCAGTACTTC.